Presented here are 23 T cell receptor beta chains from one specimen sequenced in a study of T cell clonality in common variable immunodeficiency. Repertoires were generated with immunoSEQ multiplex PCR, while TCRdb's copy carries only in-frame clones and drops some. Singletons are absent from the sample, which has tens of thousands of clones. The material sequenced was peripheral blood mononuclear cells. The receptors were sampled from a person between 18 and 75 years old in good health.

As concerns this clone: The CDR3 end lies 3 residues beyond the end of the read and is filled in from the germline J gene. The sample carries other DNA sequences with the same CDR3. This chain uses TRBV5-4 with TRBJ2-7; 12 bases agree with TRBD2. J was trimmed by 4 bases and V by 5 bases; bases with no gene match: 4. Germline CDR1 is SGHNT and CDR2 is YYREEE (reference sequence). The CDR3 is made up of 14 amino acids. The chain's CDR3 is CASSPTSGSYEQYF. The CDR3 bases that were read are TGTGCCAGCAGTCCGACTAGCGGGAGTTACGAG.

In this sample, this clone turned up many times. The read finishes 3 residues shy of the CDR3 end, and the germline J gene is used to complete it. The rearrangement uses TRBV5-1 and TRBJ2-7; perhaps TRBD1 as D (5 bases). CDR3 length equals 14 residues. Germline V lookup: CDR1 SGHRS, CDR2 YFSETQ. Trimming stripped 0 bases from V and 1 base from J, with 8 bases between. CDR3 loop: CASSLGAGSYEQYF. The sequenced CDR3 bases are TGCGCCAGCAGCTTGGGTGCAGGGTCCTACGAG.

In its sample, this clone was seen many times. Coverage ceases 3 residues before the CDR3 finishes, and the germline J gene fills in the end. The genes are TRBV20-1 and TRBJ2-5; TRBD2 matches 10 bases. The CDR3 has 15 residues. Germline-derived CDR1 and CDR2 are DFQATT and SNEGSKA (reference sequence). With V trimmed by 3 bases and J by 4 bases, 8 bases remained unmatched. The covered CDR3 bases are TGCAGTGCTAGGGGGCCAGCGGGAGGGAGAGAGACC. It encodes CSARGPAGGRET. The entire CDR3 protein is CSARGPAGGRETQYF.

This clone has a count of ten or more. At one end the junction does not follow the germline gene, possibly because of a read error. The sequence runs out 3 residues before the end of the CDR3; the remainder is reconstructed from the germline J gene. The chain joins TRBV4-2 to TRBJ2-6, with TRBD1 matching 7 bases. Germline CDR1 and CDR2: LGHNA and YNFKEQ. This CDR3 region has 15 residues. CDR3 DNA (partial): TGCGCCAGCAGCCAAGGACAGGTTGGGTTGGACGTC. Its protein product is CASSQGQVGLDV. The full CDR3 is CASSQGQVGLDVLTF.

This clone was detected many times. The missing CDR3 end, 3 residues past where the read stops, is filled in from the germline J gene. This chain joins TRBV20-1 and TRBJ2-7, with TRBD2 identical over 12 bases. The germline gives CDR1 DFQATT, CDR2 SNEGSKA (reference sequence). There are 14 residues in the CDR3. Unmatched junction bases numbered 6, after V lost 6 bases and J lost 3 bases. The CDR3 bases that were read are TGCAGTGCATGGACTAGCGGGACGTACTACGAG. Translated, it gives CSAWTSGTYYE. The entire CDR3 is CSAWTSGTYYEQYF.

At least ten counts were recorded for this clone. The read ends 3 residues early relative to the CDR3; the germline J gene fills the gap. The gene calls are TRBV5-1 and TRBJ2-7; possible D gene TRBD1, 7 bases. The V gene's germline CDR1 is SGHRS and CDR2 YFSETQ. V gave up 4 bases and J gave up 6 bases, with 20 bases separating them. The CDR3 has 15 amino acids. The CDR3 DNA, read in part, is TGCGCCAGCAGCGAGAACCGACAGGGACTCGCCGAG. The encoded protein is CASSENRQGLAE. From start to end, the CDR3 is CASSENRQGLAEQYF.

This clone was picked up many times. Read data end 3 residues before the CDR3 end; the end is taken from the germline J gene. The chain links TRBV4-2 to TRBJ2-3; 11 bases agree with TRBD2. The V gene's germline CDR1 is LGHNA and CDR2 YNFKEQ. The CDR3 has 16 amino acids. The trim removed 3 bases at V and 6 bases at J, leaving 8 bases unmatched. The CDR3 here is CASSQGPASGRDTQYF. CDR3 DNA (partial): TGTGCCAGCAGCCAGGGACCGGCTAGCGGGAGGGATACG.

This clone was seen many times. The CDR3 extends 3 residues past the end of the read, so its final part is completed from the germline J gene. The chain is built from TRBV6-4 and TRBJ2-1, with D hard to call. V was cut by 6 bases and J by 7 bases, with 13 bases left in between. This CDR3 is built from 13 residues. Germline V gives CDR1 MRHNA, CDR2 SNTAGT. The CDR3 region is CASSPDAGNEQFF. CDR3 bases read: TGTGCCAGCAGCCCAGACGCCGGGAATGAG.

This clone occurred many times. The read terminates 3 residues before the CDR3 end, so the remaining end is supplied by the germline J gene. The gene calls are TRBV5-1 and TRBJ1-1; the D is unclear. This CDR3 region has 14 residues. Trimming took 4 bases from V and 3 from J, leaving 13 bases between them. Germline CDR1 SGHRS, CDR2 YFSETQ. Here the CDR3 reads CASSQDPRDTEAFF. The sequenced CDR3 bases are TGCGCCAGCAGCCAAGATCCGCGGGACACTGAA.

This clone was observed at least ten times. The sequenced fragment ends 3 residues before the CDR3 boundary, so the rest is inferred from the germline J gene. The chain recombines TRBV20-1 with TRBJ2-2; 8 nucleotides line up with TRBD2. From germline, CDR1 is DFQATT and CDR2 SNEGSKA (reference sequence). V dropped 3 bases and J dropped 4; count of bases not matched to a gene: 7. The CDR3 covers 15 residues. The CDR3 loop reads CSARREDSPTGELFF. CDR3 DNA, as far as it was read: TGCAGTGCTAGGCGGGAGGATTCCCCCACCGGGGAG.

This clone was observed at least ten times. The missing CDR3 end, 3 residues past where the read stops, is filled in from the germline J gene. The J gene is TRBJ2-1, the V gene TRBV7-3; D not certain. Germline CDR1 SGHTA, CDR2 FQGTGA. The CDR3 extends over 15 amino acids. With 5 bases removed from V and 6 bases from J, the gap between germline ends came to 17 bases. CDR3 DNA (partial): TGTGCCAGCAGCCCCCTCGCGGTCGGAGCCAATGAG. Its translation: CASSPLAVGANE. The whole CDR3 reads CASSPLAVGANEQFF.

This clone appeared many times. The CDR3 is cut off 3 residues early in the read; its end comes from the germline J gene. The chain has TRBV7-9 and TRBJ2-2, with D possibly TRBD1 on 6 matching bases. The germline gives CDR1 SEHNR, CDR2 FQNEAQ (reference sequence). The CDR3 extends over 15 amino acids. The germline V and J ends were trimmed by 5 bases and 0 bases, with 10 bases remaining between them. The CDR3 reads CASSRQATNTGELFF. Incomplete CDR3 DNA: TGTGCCAGCAGCCGACAGGCAACGAACACCGGGGAG.

This clone was recorded at least ten times. The read ends 3 residues shy of where the CDR3 ends; the end is completed using the germline J gene. The V and J genes are TRBV7-7 and TRBJ2-7; 8 bases agree with TRBD2. Germline-derived CDR1 and CDR2 are SSHAT and FNYEAQ (reference sequence). CDR3 length: 16 residues. With 5 bases clipped from V and 6 bases from J, the junction kept 15 bases outside the gene matches. The sequenced CDR3 bases are TGTGCCAGCAGCCCCTCAACTAGCGGCCGCGGGGGCGAG. This gives the protein CASSPSTSGRGGE. The whole CDR3 region reads CASSPSTSGRGGEQYF.

At least ten counts were recorded for this clone. CDR3 DNA (partial): TGCAGTGCTAGCCCGGACAGGAACACTGAA. It translates to CSASPDRNTE. The whole CDR3 is CSASPDRNTEAFF. V is TRBV20-1 and J is TRBJ1-1; possibly TRBD1 for D (6 bases). Read sequence stops 3 residues before the CDR3 end, and the germline J gene provides the missing end. CDR1 and CDR2 (germline): DFQATT, SNEGSKA (reference sequence). The CDR3 contains 13 residues. V was trimmed by 3 bases and J by 1 base, leaving 9 bases between them.

The table lists this clone with many counts. The CDR3 goes on 3 residues after the read ends, and that part is filled in from the germline J gene. The chain carries TRBV5-4 and TRBJ2-7; D unresolved. The CDR3 covers 13 residues. Germline V gene sequence: CDR1 SGHNT, CDR2 YYREEE (reference sequence). With 0 bases removed from V and 3 bases from J, the gap between germline ends came to 7 bases. The sequenced CDR3 bases are TGTGCCAGCAGCTTGGAATCCGGCTACGAG. It encodes CASSLESGYE. The entire CDR3 sequence reads CASSLESGYEQYF.

This clone occurred many times. Read sequence stops 3 residues before the CDR3 end, and the germline J gene provides the missing end. V gene TRBV7-9 combines with J gene TRBJ2-5; the D is unclear. The ends were cut back, 0 bases at V and 5 bases at J, with 4 bases in the middle. This CDR3 region has 12 residues. The germline V gene has CDR1 SEHNR and CDR2 FQNEAQ (reference sequence). Incomplete CDR3 DNA: TGTGCCAGCAGCTTAGCCGGTGAGACC. The encoded protein is CASSLAGET. The CDR3 in its entirety is CASSLAGETQYF.

This clone was detected many times. The missing CDR3 end, 3 residues past where the read stops, is filled in from the germline J gene. The chain joins TRBV7-6 to TRBJ2-7, with TRBD2 as a possible D gene (6 bases). The CDR3 has 12 amino acids. Trimming pared 2 bases from V and 4 bases from J, leaving 6 bases between. Germline assignment: CDR1 SGHVS and CDR2 FNYEAQ. The sequenced part of the CDR3 DNA is TGTGCCAGCAGCTTACGGGGGTACGAG. It yields the protein CASSLRGYE. In full, the CDR3 reads CASSLRGYEQYF. Full variable domain (missing parts from reference TRBV7-6 and TRBJ2-7): GAGVSQSPRYKVTKRGQDVALRCDPISGHVSLYWYRQALGQGPEFLTYFNYEAQQDKSGLPNDRFSAERPEGSISTLTIQRTEQRDSAMYRCASSLRGYEQYFGPGTRLTVT.

This clone was observed many times. The read stops 3 residues short of the end of the CDR3; the missing end is completed from the germline J gene. The rearrangement uses TRBV11-2 and TRBJ2-3, with no clear D. CDR3 length equals 15 residues. Per the germline V gene, CDR1 is SGHAT and CDR2 is FQNNGV. Trimming took off 0 bases at V and 0 bases at J, with 7 bases between the two ends. CDR3 DNA, as far as it was read: TGTGCCAGCAGCTTAGAAGGTAAAAGCACAGATACG. Translating it yields CASSLEGKSTDT. Given in full, the CDR3 is CASSLEGKSTDTQYF.

This clone was detected many times. The covered CDR3 bases are TGTGCCATCAGTGAAACCACGACAGAGCCC. This sequence encodes CAISETTTEP. The CDR3 as a whole reads CAISETTTEPQHF. V gene TRBV10-3 combines with J gene TRBJ1-5; the D gene is possibly TRBD1 (5 bases). The CDR3 extends 3 residues past the end of the read, so its final part is completed from the germline J gene. Germline V gene sequence: CDR1 ENHRY, CDR2 SYGVKD. V gave up 3 bases and J gave up 8 bases, with 11 bases separating them. The CDR3 spans 13 residues.

The sample holds many counts of this clone. The CDR3 end falls 3 residues outside the read, so it is completed with the germline J gene. The chain is built from TRBV5-1 and TRBJ1-1; D perhaps matches TRBD1 (6 bases). The CDR3 runs to 15 residues. V lost 3 bases and J 4 bases, leaving 16 bases between the germline ends. Germline CDR1 reads SGHRS; CDR2 reads YFSETQ. CDR3 amino acids: CASSSGGGQGTEAFF. CDR3 DNA (partial): TGCGCCAGCAGCTCCGGGGGGGGCCAGGGCACTGAA.

This clone came up many times. The read comes to an end 3 residues before the CDR3 does, leaving the germline J gene to fill in the end. The V call is TRBV2, the J call TRBJ2-7; D might be TRBD1 or TRBD2, each matching 5 bases. Trimming took 3 bases from V and 1 from J, leaving 13 bases between them. The CDR3 loop spans 15 amino acids. Germline V CDR1 and CDR2: SNHLY, FYNNEI. The sequenced part of the CDR3 DNA is TGTGCCAGCAGTGAGGCAGGGAGAGGGTCCTACGAG. This gives the protein CASSEAGRGSYE. The entire CDR3 is CASSEAGRGSYEQYF.

This clone was recorded many times. CDR3 residues: CASSLRQGWAGELFF. The DNA read from the CDR3 is TGTGCCAGCAGCCTTAGACAGGGGTGGGCCGGGGAG. J is TRBJ2-2 and V is TRBV12-3 or TRBV12-4; 8 bases align to TRBD1. The read is 3 residues too short to cover the CDR3 end, so that end is filled in from the germline J gene. V dropped 6 bases and J dropped 6; count of bases not matched to a gene: 9. The CDR3 extends over 15 amino acids.

This clone was counted ten times or more. The read ends 3 residues shy of where the CDR3 ends; the end is completed using the germline J gene. V is TRBV7-2 and J is TRBJ1-1, with D possibly being TRBD1 (6 bases). Germline V gene data show CDR1 as SGHTA and CDR2 as FQGNSA. V dropped 1 base and J dropped 1 base, with 7 bases sitting between them. CDR3 size: 14 residues. The CDR3 loop reads CASSLDRENTEAFF. The covered CDR3 bases are TGTGCCAGCAGCTTAGACAGGGAGAACACTGAA. The full variable domain, in which reference TRBV7-2 and TRBJ1-1 provide the parts outside the CDR3, is GAGVSQSPSNKVTEKGKDVELRCDPISGHTALYWYRQSLGQGLEFLIYFQGNSAPDKSGLPSDRFSAERTGGSVSTLTIQRTQQEDSAVYLCASSLDRENTEAFFGQGTRLTVV.